This record concerns one TCR beta chain sequence. Germline V lookup: CDR1 MNHNY, CDR2 SVGAGI (reference sequence). The CDR3 has 12 amino acids. These data belong to a study of monozygotic twins with inflammatory bowel disease. TCRdb re-called the 5' RACE reads; one entry per CDR3 protein, DNA not given. The sample's table shows around 380,000 distinct CDR3 sequences. Sequencing was carried out using blood. The chain uses TRBV6-6 and TRBJ1-1. The clonotype originates from a human donor with ulcerative colitis or Crohn's disease, or a healthy co-twin of an affected twin (not recorded which). CDR3 amino acids: CAVQSGSTEAFF.